The 2 T cell receptor beta chains given below trace back to one sample, sequenced in a study of blood T cell repertoires in COVID-19. Assay: immunoSEQ multiplex PCR; the TCRdb copy retains only in-frame clones and omits some. The data contain about 210,000 clones, just under 85% of them singletons. The source material was peripheral blood. The receptors derive from a man aged 55 to 70 with COVID-19, enrolled during active disease.

In this sample, this clone turned up once. The chain recombines TRBV18 with TRBJ2-7; 9 bases match TRBD1. This CDR3 has 13 amino acids. The V segment lost 11 bases and the J segment 0 bases; nucleotides outside the gene matches: 5. CDR1 is KGHSH and CDR2 is LQKENI in the germline V gene. The CDR3 reads CAGGTGSSYEQYF. The CDR3 DNA reads as TGTGCCGGCGGGACAGGGAGCTCCTACGAGCAGTACTTC.

The gene calls are TRBV5-1 and TRBJ1-2; 9 nucleotides line up with TRBD1. The CDR3 runs to 15 residues. J was trimmed by 10 bases and V by 4 bases; bases with no gene match: 14. CDR1 and CDR2 from the germline V gene are SGHRS and YFSETQ. DNA of the CDR3: TGCGCCAGCAGCCCGCGGACAGGGGATAGAGGGGACTACACCTTC. Protein sequence: CASSPRTGDRGDYTF.